The entry that follows covers one T cell receptor (beta chain) sequence. What it binds is unknown. This sample stems from a study of OX40 agonist ivuxolimab in advanced cancers. Study findings and constraints: Dosing at 0.1 to 3.0 mg/kg was accompanied by clonal expansion of CD4+ and CD8+ blood T cells by week 6. Researchers did not determine the expanded peripheral T cells' antigen specificity.

Sampled blood was obtained at baseline, cycle 4 day 1, and cycle 7 day 1. TCRdb's copy holds only in-frame clones and misses some; the assay was immunoSEQ multiplex PCR. The sample holds 68,000 or so clones, around 93% seen once. Material: CD4+ or CD8+ T cells sorted from blood, obtained in a trial of the OX40 agonist ivuxolimab. The source of this sequence is an adult with an advanced solid tumor such as melanoma, head and neck, liver or kidney cancer.

CDR3 in amino acids: CASSEPADTQYF. In DNA, the CDR3 is TGTGCCAGCAGCGAACCCGCAGATACGCAGTATTTT. The rearrangement links TRBV5-4 to TRBJ2-3; D call uncertain. Trimming shortened V by 4 bases and J by 4 bases, and 7 bases separated the two germline ends. This CDR3 has 12 amino acids. Germline assignment: CDR1 SGHNT and CDR2 YYREEE (reference sequence).